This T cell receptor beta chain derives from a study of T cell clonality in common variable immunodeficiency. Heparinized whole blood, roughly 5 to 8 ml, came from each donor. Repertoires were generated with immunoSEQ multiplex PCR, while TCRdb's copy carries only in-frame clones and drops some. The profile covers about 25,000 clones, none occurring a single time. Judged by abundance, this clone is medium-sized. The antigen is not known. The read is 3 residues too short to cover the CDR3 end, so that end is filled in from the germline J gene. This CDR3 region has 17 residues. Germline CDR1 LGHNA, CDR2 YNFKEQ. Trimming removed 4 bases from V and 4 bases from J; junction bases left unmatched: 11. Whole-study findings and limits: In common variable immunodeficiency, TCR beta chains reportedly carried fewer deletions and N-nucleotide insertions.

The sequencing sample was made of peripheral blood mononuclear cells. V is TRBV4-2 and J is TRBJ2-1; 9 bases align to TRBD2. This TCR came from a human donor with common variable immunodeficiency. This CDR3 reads CASSPILGGRDYNEQFF. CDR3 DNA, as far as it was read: TGTGCCAGCAGCCCCATCCTGGGCGGGAGGGATTACAATGAG.